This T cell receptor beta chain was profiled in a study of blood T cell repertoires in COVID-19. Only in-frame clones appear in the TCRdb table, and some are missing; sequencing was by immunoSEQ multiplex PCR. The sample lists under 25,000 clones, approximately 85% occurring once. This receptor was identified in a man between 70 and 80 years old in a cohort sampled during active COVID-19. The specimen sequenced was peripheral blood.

CDR3 nucleotide sequence: TGTGCCAGCAGTGAAGCGGGTCGGGGCAAAAACATTCAGTACTTC. Translating gives CASSEAGRGKNIQYF. The chain links TRBV6-1 to TRBJ2-4, with D perhaps TRBD2 (5 bases). Germline loops: CDR1 MNHNS, CDR2 SASEGT. The germline V and J ends were trimmed by 0 bases and 3 bases, with 9 bases remaining between them. The CDR3 has 15 amino acids.